This record covers a single T cell receptor (beta chain). Antigen: not known. The data originate from a study of graft-versus-host responses after intestinal transplantation. Whole-study context: As for transplant type, recipients had multivisceral, liver-intestinal, or isolated intestinal grafts.

Overall study results and limits: Early after transplant, HvG clones declined as circulating GvH clones peaked. Patients with graft-donor T cell macrochimerism had high graft-versus-host to host-versus-graft clonal ratios in allografts.

The assay was immunoSEQ multiplex PCR, and TCRdb's table has in-frame clones only and misses some. The table lists roughly 120,000 clones, around nine tenths of them singletons. Material: unstimulated CD4+ T cells sorted from spleen or lymph node cells, obtained before transplant. The TCR was taken from a human donor who was the organ donor for an intestinal transplant.

This chain's CDR3 is CASSESENTEAFF. CDR3 bases: TGTGCCAGCAGTGAGTCGGAAAACACTGAAGCTTTCTTT. This sequence joins TRBV6-1 and TRBJ1-1; no clear D. Germline assignment: CDR1 MNHNS and CDR2 SASEGT. Trimming removed 3 bases at V and 2 bases at J, with 7 bases between. This CDR3 is built from 13 residues.